This TCR beta chain was obtained from a study of CD8 T cells in ankylosing spondylitis. As regards this clonotype: Its cognate antigen is unknown.

V was pared by 4 bases and J by 6 bases, with 12 bases of the junction left unmatched. Germline CDR1 SGHRS, CDR2 YFSETQ. CDR3 length: 16 residues. Findings and caveats of the study: CD8+ cells made up the disease-linked clones, which were relatively rare in peripheral blood.

MiXCR, applied by TCRdb to the 5' RACE reads, yields one record per CDR3 protein. The data hold 200,000 to 250,000 distinct CDR3 sequences, with roughly 25% observed a single time. This rearrangement joins TRBV5-1 to TRBJ2-7; 11 bases are a match to TRBD2. Sequenced: blood, either unsorted or a sorted T cell fraction (not recorded which). This TCR came from a male donor with ankylosing spondylitis or in good health (not recorded which). The CDR3 region has the DNA TGCGCCAGCAGCCTGACTAGCGGGATCGTTAGGACCGAGCAGTACTTC. The encoded protein is CASSLTSGIVRTEQYF.